The T cell receptor (beta chain) under discussion was sequenced for a study of blood T cell repertoires in COVID-19 (dated by TCRdb to the early 2020s). Background for the entire study: The collaborator samples originated in the United States, Italy and Spain and spanned the acute and convalescent phases of COVID-19. The material from the prospective study consisted of cDNA or gDNA derived from T cells, B-cell-depleted T cells, or PBMCs. Subjects who had been exposed to COVID-19, were actively infected with it, or had recovered from it provided the deeply sampled blood TCRbeta repertoires that made up the dataset. The repertoires were released in a freely available public database intended as a resource for research on the immune response to SARS-CoV-2. Samples came from the ongoing ImmuneRACE study (first 160 participants) plus 1,254 subjects from 6 global collaborators. Sample metadata almost always included a de-identified subject ID, COVID-19 status, age in years and sex. HLA class I and class II types, where available, came from metadata supplied by the sample provider rather than from assay-based typing.

Results the study describes overall, beyond this receptor: The quantity of clinical and demographic metadata differed by source and by participant and was supplied without curation.

The germline V gene yields MNHEY for CDR1 and SVGAGI for CDR2. The CDR3 starts with the cysteine, ends with the phenylalanine, and has 15 residues. The kept DNA is CDR3 alone, 45 bases in frame from the first base. The V and J ends are trimmed by 0 bases and 6 bases, leaving 11 bases between them. Points on this clone: The antigen this receptor binds is unknown. It has no much larger one-base neighbor in the sample; base qualities were not kept.

Samples from volunteer blood donors who had recovered from COVID-19 were contributed by a second Seattle source. Each collaborating institution followed its own protocols to collect whole blood in K2EDTA tubes. For TCRbeta analysis, collaborator samples were shipped as frozen whole blood, as isolated PBMCs, or as DNA extracted from either sample type. TCRbeta CDR3 regions were amplified from genomic DNA using the immunoSEQ Assay, a bias-controlled multiplex PCR. From the authors' description of their analysis: The number of nucleated cells in each sample was estimated from the amplification of reference gene primers within the assay. To quantify the absolute abundance of each unique TCRbeta CDR3 rearrangement, sequence reads were collapsed and filtered. For each sample, productive Simpson clonality was calculated by taking the square root of Simpson's diversity index across productive rearrangements. The source is immuneACCESS, and TCRdb retained only in-frame sequences with V and J called. Part of the clones is not carried over; for the studies checked, unresolved V genes explain less than half of this, and the remainder is unexplained. The D gene and trimming were derived from the DNA, and the V and J assignments and clone size from that table. The sample profile shows 200,000 or so clones; approximately 80% of them were found once. Together, the top ten hold 5.1% of the sample.

This sequence originates from an older woman who had recovered from COVID-19. Sequenced material: peripheral blood. The chain was built from TRBV6-5 and TRBJ1-4, with an unclear D gene assignment. The CDR3 reads CASSYSLVADEKLFF. The DNA is as follows: TGTGCCAGCAGTTACTCGCTGGTGGCAGATGAAAAACTGTTTTTT.